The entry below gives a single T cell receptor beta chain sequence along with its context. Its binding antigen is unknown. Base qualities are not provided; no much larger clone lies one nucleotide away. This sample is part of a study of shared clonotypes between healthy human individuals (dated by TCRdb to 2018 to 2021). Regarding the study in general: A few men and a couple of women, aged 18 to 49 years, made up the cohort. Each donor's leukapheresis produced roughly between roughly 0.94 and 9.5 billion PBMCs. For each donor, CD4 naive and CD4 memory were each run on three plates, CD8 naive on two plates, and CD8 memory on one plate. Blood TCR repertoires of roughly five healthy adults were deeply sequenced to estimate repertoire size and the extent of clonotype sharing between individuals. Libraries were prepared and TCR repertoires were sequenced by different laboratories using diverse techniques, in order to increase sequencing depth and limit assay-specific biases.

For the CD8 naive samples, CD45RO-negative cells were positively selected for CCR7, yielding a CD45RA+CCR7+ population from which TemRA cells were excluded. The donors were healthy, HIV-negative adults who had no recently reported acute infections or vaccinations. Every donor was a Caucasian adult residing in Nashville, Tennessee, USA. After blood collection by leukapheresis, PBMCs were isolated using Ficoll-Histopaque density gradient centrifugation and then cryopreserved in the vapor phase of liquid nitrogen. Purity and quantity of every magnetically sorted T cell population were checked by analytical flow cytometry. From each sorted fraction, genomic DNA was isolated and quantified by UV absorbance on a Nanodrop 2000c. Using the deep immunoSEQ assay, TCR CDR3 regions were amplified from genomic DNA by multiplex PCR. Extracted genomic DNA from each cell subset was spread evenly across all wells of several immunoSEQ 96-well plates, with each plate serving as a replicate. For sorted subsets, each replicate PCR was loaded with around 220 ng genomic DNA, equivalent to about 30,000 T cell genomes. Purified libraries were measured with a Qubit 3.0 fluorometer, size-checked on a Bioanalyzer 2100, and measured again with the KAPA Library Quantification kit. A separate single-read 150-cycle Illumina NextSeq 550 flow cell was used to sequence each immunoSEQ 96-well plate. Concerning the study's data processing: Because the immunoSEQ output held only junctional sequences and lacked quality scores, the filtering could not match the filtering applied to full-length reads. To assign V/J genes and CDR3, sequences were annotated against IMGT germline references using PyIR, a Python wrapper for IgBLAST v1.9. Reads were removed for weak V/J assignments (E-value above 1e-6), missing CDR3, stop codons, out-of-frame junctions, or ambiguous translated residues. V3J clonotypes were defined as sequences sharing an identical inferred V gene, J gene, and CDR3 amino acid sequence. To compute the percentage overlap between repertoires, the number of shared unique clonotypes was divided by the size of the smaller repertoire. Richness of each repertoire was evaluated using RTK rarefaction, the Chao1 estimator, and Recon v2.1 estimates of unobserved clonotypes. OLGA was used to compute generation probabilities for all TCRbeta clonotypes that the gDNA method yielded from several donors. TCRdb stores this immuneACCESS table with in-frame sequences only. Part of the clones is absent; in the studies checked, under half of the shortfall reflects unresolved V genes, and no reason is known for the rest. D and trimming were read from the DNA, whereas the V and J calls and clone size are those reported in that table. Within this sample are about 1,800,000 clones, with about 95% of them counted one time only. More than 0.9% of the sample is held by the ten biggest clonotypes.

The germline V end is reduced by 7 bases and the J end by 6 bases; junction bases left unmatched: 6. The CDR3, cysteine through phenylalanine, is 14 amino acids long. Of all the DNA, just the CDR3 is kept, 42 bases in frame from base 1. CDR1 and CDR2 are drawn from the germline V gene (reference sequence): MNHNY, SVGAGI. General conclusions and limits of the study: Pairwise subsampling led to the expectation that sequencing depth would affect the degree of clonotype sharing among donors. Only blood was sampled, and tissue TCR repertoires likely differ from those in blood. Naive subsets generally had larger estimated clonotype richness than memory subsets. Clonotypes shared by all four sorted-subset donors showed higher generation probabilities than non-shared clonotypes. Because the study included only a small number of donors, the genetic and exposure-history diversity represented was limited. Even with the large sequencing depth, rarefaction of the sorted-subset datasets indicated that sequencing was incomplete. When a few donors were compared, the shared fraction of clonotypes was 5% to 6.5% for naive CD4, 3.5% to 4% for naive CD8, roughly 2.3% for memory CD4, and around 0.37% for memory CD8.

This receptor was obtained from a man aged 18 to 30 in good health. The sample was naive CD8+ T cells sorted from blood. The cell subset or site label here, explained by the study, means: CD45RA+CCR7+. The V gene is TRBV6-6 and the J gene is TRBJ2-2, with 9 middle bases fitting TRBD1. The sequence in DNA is TGTGCCAGCACCTTGACAGGGGGGCCCGGGGAGCTGTTTTTT. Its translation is CASTLTGGPGELFF.